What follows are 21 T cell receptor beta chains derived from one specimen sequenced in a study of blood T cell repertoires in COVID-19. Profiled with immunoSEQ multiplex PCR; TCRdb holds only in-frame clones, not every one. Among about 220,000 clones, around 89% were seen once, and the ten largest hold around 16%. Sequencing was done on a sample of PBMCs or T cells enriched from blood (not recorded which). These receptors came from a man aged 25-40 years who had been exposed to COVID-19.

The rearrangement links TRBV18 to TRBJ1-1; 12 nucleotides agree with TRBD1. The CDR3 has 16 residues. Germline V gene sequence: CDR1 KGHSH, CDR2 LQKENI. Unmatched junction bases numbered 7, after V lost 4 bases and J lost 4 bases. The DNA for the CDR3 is TGTGCCAGCTCACTAGGGACAGGGGGCGGATTCACTGAAGCTTTCTTT. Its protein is CASSLGTGGGFTEAFF.

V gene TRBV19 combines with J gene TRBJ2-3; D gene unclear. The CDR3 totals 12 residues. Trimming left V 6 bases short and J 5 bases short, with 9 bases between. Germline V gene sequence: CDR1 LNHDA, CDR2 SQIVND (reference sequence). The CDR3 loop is CASSNFGDTQYF. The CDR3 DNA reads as TGTGCCAGTAGCAATTTCGGAGATACGCAGTATTTT.

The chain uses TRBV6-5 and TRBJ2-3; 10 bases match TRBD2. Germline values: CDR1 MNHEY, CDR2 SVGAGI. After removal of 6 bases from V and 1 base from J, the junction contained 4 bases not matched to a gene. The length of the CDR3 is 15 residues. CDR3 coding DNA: TGTGCCAGCAGAAGCCTAGCGGGGGGCACAGATACGCAGTATTTT. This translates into CASRSLAGGTDTQYF.

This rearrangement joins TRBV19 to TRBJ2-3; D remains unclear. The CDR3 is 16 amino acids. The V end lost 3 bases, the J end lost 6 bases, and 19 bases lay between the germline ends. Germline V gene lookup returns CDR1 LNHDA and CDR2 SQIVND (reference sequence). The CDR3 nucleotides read TGTGCCAGTAGTATGACTCCCCCTAATCACATGGATACGCAGTATTTT. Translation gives CASSMTPPNHMDTQYF.

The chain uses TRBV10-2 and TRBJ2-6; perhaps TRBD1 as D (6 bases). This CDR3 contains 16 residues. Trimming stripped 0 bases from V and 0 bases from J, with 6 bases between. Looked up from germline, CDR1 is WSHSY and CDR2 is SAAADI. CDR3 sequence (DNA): TGCGCCAGCAGTGAGTCAGGGGGCTCTGGGGCCAACGTCCTGACTTTC. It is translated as CASSESGGSGANVLTF.

The CDR3 is CASSDSIRAVEEQFF. The CDR3 DNA sequence: TGTGCCAGCAGTGACTCAATAAGAGCGGTTGAAGAGCAGTTCTTC. The chain recombines TRBV6-4 with TRBJ2-1, with D possibly matching TRBD2 (5 bases). V was clipped by 0 bases and J by 10 bases, with 16 bases between them. CDR1 MRHNA and CDR2 SNTAGT come from the germline V gene. CDR3 size: 15 residues.

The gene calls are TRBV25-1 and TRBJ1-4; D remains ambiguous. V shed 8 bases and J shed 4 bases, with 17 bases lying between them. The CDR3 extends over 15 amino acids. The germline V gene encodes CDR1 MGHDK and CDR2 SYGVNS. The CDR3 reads CASGSREGLNEKLFF. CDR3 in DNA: TGTGCCAGCGGATCGAGGGAAGGGCTTAATGAAAAACTGTTTTTT.

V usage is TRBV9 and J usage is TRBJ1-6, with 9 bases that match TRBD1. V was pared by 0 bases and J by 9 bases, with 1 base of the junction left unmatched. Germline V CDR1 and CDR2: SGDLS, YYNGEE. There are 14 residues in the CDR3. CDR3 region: CASSVATGGSPLHF. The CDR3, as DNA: TGTGCCAGCAGCGTAGCGACAGGGGGTTCACCCCTCCACTTT.

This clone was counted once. CDR3 in amino acids: CASRQGLAKNIQYF. As DNA, the CDR3 is TGTGCCAGCAGACAGGGGTTAGCCAAAAACATTCAGTACTTC. The V and J genes are TRBV28 and TRBJ2-4; 7 nucleotides match TRBD1. Trimming removed 6 bases from V and 0 bases from J; junction bases left unmatched: 2. Germline lookup yields CDR1 MDHEN and CDR2 SYDVKM. The CDR3 loop spans 14 amino acids.

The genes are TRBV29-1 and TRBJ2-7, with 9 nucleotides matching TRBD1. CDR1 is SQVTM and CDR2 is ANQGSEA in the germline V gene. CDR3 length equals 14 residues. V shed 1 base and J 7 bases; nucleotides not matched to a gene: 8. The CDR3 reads CSVEGQGDYGEQYF. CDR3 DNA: TGCAGCGTTGAAGGACAGGGGGATTATGGGGAGCAGTACTTC.

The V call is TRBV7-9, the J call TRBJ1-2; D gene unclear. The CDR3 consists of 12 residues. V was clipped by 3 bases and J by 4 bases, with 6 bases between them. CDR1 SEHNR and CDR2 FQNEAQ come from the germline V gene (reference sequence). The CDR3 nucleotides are TGTGCCAGCAGCTTCAGTCCCTATGGCTACACCTTC. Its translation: CASSFSPYGYTF.

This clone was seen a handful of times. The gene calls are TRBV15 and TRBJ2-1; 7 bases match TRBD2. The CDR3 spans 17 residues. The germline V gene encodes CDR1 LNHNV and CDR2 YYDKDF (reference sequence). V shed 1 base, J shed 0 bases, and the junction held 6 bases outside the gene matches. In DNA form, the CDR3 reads TGTGCCACCAGCAGAGGGGCGCGGGGGACCTCCTACAATGAGCAGTTCTTC. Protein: CATSRGARGTSYNEQFF. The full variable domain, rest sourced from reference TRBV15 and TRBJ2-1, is DAMVIQNPRYQVTQFGKPVTLSCSQTLNHNVMYWYQQKSSQAPKLLFHYYDKDFNNEADTPDNFQSRRPNTSFCFLDIRSPGLGDTAMYLCATSRGARGTSYNEQFFGPGTRLTVL.

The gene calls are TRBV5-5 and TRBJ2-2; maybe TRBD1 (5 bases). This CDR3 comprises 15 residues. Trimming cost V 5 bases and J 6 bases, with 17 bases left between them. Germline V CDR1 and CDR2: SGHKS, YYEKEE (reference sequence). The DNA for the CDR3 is TGTGCCAGCAGTCCTAAGGCCCAGGGATCCGGGGAGCTGTTTTTT. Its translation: CASSPKAQGSGELFF.

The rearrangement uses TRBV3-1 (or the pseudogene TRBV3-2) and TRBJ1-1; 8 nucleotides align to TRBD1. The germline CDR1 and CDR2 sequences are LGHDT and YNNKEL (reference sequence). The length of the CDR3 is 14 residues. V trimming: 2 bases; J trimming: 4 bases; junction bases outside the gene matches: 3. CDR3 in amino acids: CASSQNRGSTEAFF. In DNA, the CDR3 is TGTGCCAGCAGCCAAAACAGGGGGAGCACTGAAGCTTTCTTT.

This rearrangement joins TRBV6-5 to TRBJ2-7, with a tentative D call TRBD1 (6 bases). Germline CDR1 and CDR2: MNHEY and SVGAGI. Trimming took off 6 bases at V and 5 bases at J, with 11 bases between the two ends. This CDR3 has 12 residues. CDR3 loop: CASRKDSHEQYF. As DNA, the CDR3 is TGTGCCAGCAGGAAGGACAGTCACGAGCAGTACTTC.

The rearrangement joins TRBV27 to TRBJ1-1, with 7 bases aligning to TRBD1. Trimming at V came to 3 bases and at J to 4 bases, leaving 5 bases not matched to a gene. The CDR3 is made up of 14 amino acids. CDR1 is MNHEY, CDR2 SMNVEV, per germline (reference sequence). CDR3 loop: CASSFEGASTEAFF. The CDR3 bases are TGTGCCAGCAGTTTTGAGGGGGCTAGCACTGAAGCTTTCTTT.

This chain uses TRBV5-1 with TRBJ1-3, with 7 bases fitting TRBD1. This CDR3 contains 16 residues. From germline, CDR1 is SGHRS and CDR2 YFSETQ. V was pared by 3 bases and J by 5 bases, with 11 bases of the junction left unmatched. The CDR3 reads CASSSQTQGSRNTIYF. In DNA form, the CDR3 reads TGCGCCAGCAGCTCACAAACACAGGGGAGTCGAAACACCATATATTTT.

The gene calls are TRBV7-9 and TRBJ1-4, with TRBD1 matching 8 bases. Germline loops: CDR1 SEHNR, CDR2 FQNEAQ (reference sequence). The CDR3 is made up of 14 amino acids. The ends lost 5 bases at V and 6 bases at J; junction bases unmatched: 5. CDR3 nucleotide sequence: TGTGCCAGCAGCCCACAGGGGGGTTATGAAAAACTGTTTTTT. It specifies CASSPQGGYEKLFF.

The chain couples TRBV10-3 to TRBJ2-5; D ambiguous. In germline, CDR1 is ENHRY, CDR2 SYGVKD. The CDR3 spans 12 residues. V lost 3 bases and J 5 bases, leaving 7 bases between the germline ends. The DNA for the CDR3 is TGTGCCATCAGTGATAGTGCTGAGACCCAGTACTTC. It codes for CAISDSAETQYF.

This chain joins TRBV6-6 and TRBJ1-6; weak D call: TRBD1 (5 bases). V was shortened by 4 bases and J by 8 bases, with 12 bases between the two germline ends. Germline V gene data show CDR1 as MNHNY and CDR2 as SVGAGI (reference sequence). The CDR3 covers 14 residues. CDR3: CASSWGGKDSPLHF. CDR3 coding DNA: TGTGCCAGCAGTTGGGGGGGAAAAGATTCACCCCTCCACTTT.

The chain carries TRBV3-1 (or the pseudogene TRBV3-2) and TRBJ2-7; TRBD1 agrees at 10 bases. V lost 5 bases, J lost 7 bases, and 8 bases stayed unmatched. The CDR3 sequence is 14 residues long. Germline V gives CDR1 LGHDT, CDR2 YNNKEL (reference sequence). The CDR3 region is CASSGRDRGDEQYF. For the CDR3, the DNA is TGTGCCAGCAGCGGCCGGGACAGGGGAGATGAGCAGTACTTC.